Listed here are 8 T cell receptor beta chains from one sample, sequenced in a study of shared clonotypes between healthy human individuals (dated by TCRdb to 2018 to 2020). Libraries were constructed by the immunoSEQ multiplex PCR assay. This is the immuneACCESS table as TCRdb keeps it, with only in-frame sequences that have V and J called. A part of the clones is gone; compared with another copy, unresolved V genes explain less than half, and the rest is unexplained. The sample includes over a million clones, with around 78% observed a single time. 0.6% to 0.75% of the sample rests with the top ten. Sequencing was performed on memory CD4+ T cells from PBMCs. This specimen's cell subset or site label, per the study, means: CD45RA-negative fraction. The receptors were sampled from a young man in good health. Some clones in this sample may be carry-over from other donors' samples.

Worth noting for this clone: The same CDR3 can be traced to other DNA sequences in this sample. This chain connects TRBV28 to TRBJ1-6, with D perhaps TRBD1 (6 bases). The CDR3 loop spans 15 amino acids. V shed 3 bases and J shed 7 bases, with 13 bases lying between them. The germline V gene encodes CDR1 MDHEN and CDR2 SYDVKM. CDR3 sequence (DNA): TGTGCCAGCAGTTTCGTACAGGGCGGGAATTCACCCCTCCACTTT. Residues: CASSFVQGGNSPLHF.

This rearrangement joins TRBV6-6 to TRBJ1-2; 7 bases map to TRBD1. In germline, CDR1 is MNHNY, CDR2 SVGAGI (reference sequence). V shed 6 bases, J shed 8 bases, and the junction held 18 bases outside the gene matches. The CDR3 consists of 16 residues. CDR3 region: CASSDHQGTAGGGYTF. The CDR3 nucleotides read TGTGCCAGCAGCGATCATCAGGGGACAGCCGGTGGGGGCTACACCTTC.

The chain carries TRBV7-2 and TRBJ1-2; D is possibly TRBD1 (6 bases). Trimming took off 5 bases at V and 3 bases at J, with 16 bases between the two ends. Looked up from germline, CDR1 is SGHTA and CDR2 is FQGNSA. CDR3 length: 15 residues. The CDR3 DNA reads TGTGCCAGCAGCCCGGGGGGCAGGAGTTACTATGGCTACACCTTC. Its translation: CASSPGGRSYYGYTF.

The chain employs TRBV7-8 and TRBJ2-5; 9 positions match TRBD1. The germline V gene has CDR1 SGHVS and CDR2 FQNEAQ. V shed 4 bases, J shed 4 bases, and the junction held 1 base outside the gene matches. The CDR3 is made up of 13 amino acids. In DNA form, the CDR3 reads TGTGCCAGCAGCTGGGACAGGGCAGAGACCCAGTACTTC. The encoded protein is CASSWDRAETQYF.

The chain is built from TRBV20-1 and TRBJ2-7; D is undetermined. The CDR3 length is 11 residues. Germline V lookup: CDR1 DFQATT, CDR2 SNEGSKA (reference sequence). Trimming took off 0 bases at V and 6 bases at J, with 6 bases between the two ends. CDR3 DNA sequence: TGCAGTGCTAGAGAAGTGCTCGAGCAGTACTTC. Amino acid sequence: CSAREVLEQYF.

The chain links TRBV11-2 to TRBJ2-7; D remains ambiguous. Trimming pared 5 bases from V and 2 bases from J, leaving 13 bases between. The CDR3 covers 14 residues. Looked up from germline, CDR1 is SGHAT and CDR2 is FQNNGV. The chain's CDR3 is CASSPVRLTYEQYF. As DNA, the CDR3 is TGTGCCAGCAGCCCGGTAAGGCTAACCTACGAGCAGTACTTC.

CDR3 protein: CASSQDQGTGNNEQFF. CDR3 DNA sequence: TGCGCCAGCAGCCAAGATCAAGGGACAGGGAACAATGAGCAGTTCTTC. The V and J genes are TRBV4-1 and TRBJ2-1, with 9 bases matching TRBD1. Germline V gene sequence: CDR1 MGHRA, CDR2 YSYEKL. V shed 0 bases and J 5 bases; nucleotides not matched to a gene: 5. This CDR3 contains 16 residues.

Turning to this clone: Other DNA sequences in the sample encode the same CDR3. The gene calls are TRBV5-1 and TRBJ2-2; 11 bases map to TRBD2. From germline, CDR1 is SGHRS and CDR2 YFSETQ. Germline trimming cut 0 bases from V and 2 bases from J; bases unmatched to any gene: 0. CDR3 length: 16 residues. The CDR3 DNA is TGCGCCAGCAGCTTGGGACTAGCGGGAAACACCGGGGAGCTGTTTTTT. It is translated as CASSLGLAGNTGELFF.